The rows below give T cell receptor beta chains drawn from one sample of a study of cytotoxic CD8 clonotypes in ibrutinib-treated CLL. Sequenced by immunoSEQ multiplex PCR; TCRdb stores in-frame clones only, minus some. The sample lists 14,000 or so clones, 64% occurring once. Specimen: PBMCs, collected before ibrutinib treatment. The receptor set was obtained from a human donor with chronic lymphocytic leukemia. CDR3s include the opening cysteine and the closing phenylalanine or tryptophan. D genes are given only for firm matches. For some rows the clone size is stated as once, few or many, or as a class when expanded; others skip it.

d_call	clone_size	v_call	j_call	cdr3_nt	cdr3_aa
NA	NA	TRBV19	TRBJ1-2	TGTGCCAGTAGTATAGCCGACGGTTCTAACTATGGCTACACCTTC	CASSIADGSNYGYTF
TRBD1	NA	TRBV2	TRBJ1-3	TGTGCCAGCAGTGAAACAGGGGTCGGAAACACCATATATTTT	CASSETGVGNTIYF
NA	NA	TRBV28	TRBJ2-7	TGTGCCAGCAGTTCGGCGGTGGAGCAGTACTTC	CASSSAVEQYF
TRBD1	medium-sized	TRBV10-2	TRBJ1-2	TGCGCCAGCAGTGCCTCGGGGACAGGGTTAGGGGGCTACACCTTC	CASSASGTGLGGYTF
TRBD1	NA	TRBV7-6	TRBJ1-4	TGTGCCAGCAGCTCGACAGGGATTGCAACTAATGAAAAACTGTTTTTT	CASSSTGIATNEKLFF
NA	few	TRBV5-6	TRBJ1-1	TGTGCCAGCAGCTTCATGAACACTGAAGCTTTCTTT	CASSFMNTEAFF
TRBD2	NA	TRBV18	TRBJ2-7	TGTGCCAGCTCAGACGGACTAGCAGTTTCCTACGAGCAGTACTTC	CASSDGLAVSYEQYF
TRBD2	NA	TRBV5-1	TRBJ2-5	TGCGCCAGCAGCTTGTTCGGCGGGGGGGTTCGAGAGACCCAGTACTTC	CASSLFGGGVRETQYF
NA	medium-sized	TRBV5-6	TRBJ2-2	TGTGCCAGCAGCTCTCAGGCCCCCGGGGAGCTGTTTTTT	CASSSQAPGELFF
NA	NA	TRBV2	TRBJ1-1	TGTGCCAGCAGTTATCGGACACGGGTTCAAGAAGCTTTCTTT	CASSYRTRVQEAFF
NA	few	TRBV9	TRBJ1-1	TGTGCCAGCAGCACACAGGCTACTGTGAACACTGAAGCTTTCTTT	CASSTQATVNTEAFF
NA	NA	TRBV14	TRBJ1-2	TGTGCCAGCAGCCAGTTCCGGGACTATTCGGGCTACACCTTC	CASSQFRDYSGYTF
NA	NA	TRBV5-4	TRBJ2-6	TGTGCCAGCAGCCCTGACCAATCTGGGGCCAACGTCCTGACTTTC	CASSPDQSGANVLTF
NA	many	TRBV5-8	TRBJ1-2	TGTGCCAGCAGCTTGGAAGGGAGATACACCCACTTC	CASSLEGRYTHF
TRBD2	NA	TRBV18	TRBJ2-5	TGTGCCAGCTCACCGAGCGGGGGTGCGGAGACCCAGTACTTC	CASSPSGGAETQYF
TRBD1	NA	TRBV18	TRBJ1-1	TGTGCCAGCTCACCAGGGACAGAGAACACTGAAGCTTTCTTT	CASSPGTENTEAFF
NA	NA	TRBV5-1	TRBJ1-3	TGCGCCAGCAGCTTGCAAGGGTCCGGTGGAAACACCATATATTTT	CASSLQGSGGNTIYF
TRBD2	many	TRBV27	TRBJ2-3	TGTGCCAGCAGTTTAGGGGGACTAGCGGGGAGCACAGATACGCAGTATTTT	CASSLGGLAGSTDTQYF
NA	few	TRBV7-5	TRBJ2-7	TGTGCCAGCACCGAGCGGGGGGACTCCTACGAGCAGTACTTC	CASTERGDSYEQYF
TRBD1	NA	TRBV29-1	TRBJ1-2	TGCAGCGTTCTTCGTTCCGGACAGGGAGGCTATGGCTACACCTTC	CSVLRSGQGGYGYTF
NA	NA	TRBV4-1	TRBJ2-5	TGCGCCAGCAGCCAAGATCCCCGCGGGGTTAAAGAGACCCAGTACTTC	CASSQDPRGVKETQYF
NA	NA	TRBV5-6	TRBJ2-7	TGTGCCAGCAGCTTCGTAGACACCCGCGACGAGCAGTACTTC	CASSFVDTRDEQYF
NA	once	TRBV6-1	TRBJ1-1	TGTGCCAGCAGTCCCGCTCGTCCCCCCAACACTGAAGCTTTCTTT	CASSPARPPNTEAFF
NA	NA	TRBV5-1	TRBJ2-3	TGCGCCAGCAGCTTAATGAAAACAGATACGCAGTATTTT	CASSLMKTDTQYF
NA	NA	TRBV18	TRBJ2-1	TGTGCCAGCTCACCATCAGGGGACTCCTACAATGAGCAGTTCTTC	CASSPSGDSYNEQFF
NA	NA	TRBV20-1	TRBJ2-1	TGCAGTGCTCTGGCCTACAATGAGCAGTTCTTC	CSALAYNEQFF
TRBD1	NA	TRBV29-1	TRBJ2-3	TGCAGCTCATCGACAGGGCGGGCAGATACGCAGTATTTT	CSSSTGRADTQYF
NA	NA	TRBV5-6	TRBJ2-3	TGTGCCAGCACCGTGGCCGGAGATACGCAGTATTTT	CASTVAGDTQYF
NA	NA	TRBV5-4	TRBJ2-3	TGTGCCAGCAGCTTGTACGTAGCCGGCACAGATACGCAGTATTTT	CASSLYVAGTDTQYF